Listed below are T cell receptor beta chains from one sample, sequenced in a study of blood T cell repertoires in COVID-19. TCRdb's table, derived via immunoSEQ multiplex PCR, lists solely in-frame clones and lacks some. The sample yields around 250,000 clones, more than 75% seen once. The sequenced material came from peripheral blood. Receptor source: an elderly man with acute or convalescent COVID-19. The CDR3 runs from the conserved cysteine through the conserved F or W. The D gene is left open where the match is weak. Not every row has a clone size; where given, it reads once, few, many or a size class.

CDR3aa	CDR3nt	j_gene	abundance	v_gene	d_gene
CASSESGPLNTEAFF	TGTGCCAGCAGTGAATCTGGCCCGTTGAACACTGAAGCTTTCTTT	TRBJ1-1	.	TRBV25-1	.
CASSRERTGVNSPLHF	TGTGCCAGCAGCAGGGAGCGGACAGGGGTGAATTCACCCCTCCACTTT	TRBJ1-6	.	TRBV2	TRBD1
CASSIGENTEAFF	TGTGCCAGCAGCATAGGGGAGAACACTGAAGCTTTCTTT	TRBJ1-1	.	TRBV12-3/TRBV12-4	.
CASRQVTDTQYF	TGTGCCAGCAGGCAGGTGACAGATACGCAGTATTTT	TRBJ2-3	.	TRBV7-9	.
CASSPRDRGTDTQYF	TGTGCCAGCTCACCACGGGACAGGGGCACAGATACGCAGTATTTT	TRBJ2-3	.	TRBV18	TRBD1
CASSRVDGNQPQHF	TGTGCCAGCAGTCGGGTAGACGGCAATCAGCCCCAGCATTTT	TRBJ1-5	few	TRBV6-5	.
CASSYTTGVSTYEQYF	TGTGCCAGCAGTTACACTACAGGGGTTAGCACCTACGAGCAGTACTTC	TRBJ2-7	.	TRBV6-5	TRBD1
CASSLTGAREAFF	TGTGCCAGCAGCCTCACAGGGGCCCGTGAAGCTTTCTTT	TRBJ1-1	once	TRBV27	TRBD1
CASSATDRGPSSPLHF	TGTGCCAGCAGCGCGACTGACAGGGGGCCAAGCTCACCCCTCCACTTT	TRBJ1-6	.	TRBV9	TRBD1
CASSLGLNEKLFF	TGTGCCAGCAGCTTGGGACTCAATGAAAAACTGTTTTTT	TRBJ1-4	.	TRBV7-2	.
CASSKDSYSNQPQHF	TGTGCCAGCAGCAAAGACAGCTATAGCAATCAGCCCCAGCATTTT	TRBJ1-5	once	TRBV9	.
CASSLDGTASRGYTF	TGTGCCAGCAGCTTAGATGGGACAGCCTCCCGGGGCTACACCTTC	TRBJ1-2	.	TRBV7-2	TRBD1
CASSASPGTGDSEQFF	TGTGCCAGTAGTGCCTCCCCCGGGACAGGGGATAGTGAGCAGTTCTTC	TRBJ2-1	.	TRBV19	TRBD1
CASLDGLGGSKTDTQYF	TGTGCCAGCTTAGACGGACTAGGGGGGAGTAAGACAGATACGCAGTATTTT	TRBJ2-3	.	TRBV28	.
CASSAGGQNEQFF	TGTGCTAGTTCCGCGGGAGGGCAAAATGAGCAGTTCTTC	TRBJ2-1	.	TRBV12-5	TRBD2
CAGGQGRTEAFF	TGTGCCGGAGGGCAGGGAAGAACTGAAGCTTTCTTT	TRBJ1-1	.	TRBV28	.
CASSTTASYGYTF	TGTGCCAGCAGCACGACTGCTTCCTATGGCTACACCTTC	TRBJ1-2	.	TRBV11-1	.
CASSIEAGRRQPQHF	TGTGCCAGTAGTATAGAAGCAGGGCGGCGTCAGCCCCAGCATTTT	TRBJ1-5	.	TRBV19	.
CASRAQGGVSGANVLTF	TGTGCCAGCAGGGCTCAGGGCGGCGTCTCTGGGGCCAACGTCCTGACTTTC	TRBJ2-6	.	TRBV27	.
CASSNTPQANQPQHF	TGTGCCAGTAGTAACACCCCCCAGGCCAATCAGCCCCAGCATTTT	TRBJ1-5	.	TRBV19	.
CASSILPEGHGSPLHF	TGTGCCAGCAGTATCCTGCCGGAGGGGCACGGTTCACCCCTCCACTTT	TRBJ1-6	.	TRBV27	.
CASSTGQGRYEQYF	TGTGCCAGCAGCACGGGACAGGGGAGATACGAGCAGTACTTC	TRBJ2-7	few	TRBV4-2	TRBD1
CATSRDTSTGPYNEQFF	TGTGCCACCAGCAGAGATACTTCCACAGGACCCTACAATGAGCAGTTCTTC	TRBJ2-1	.	TRBV15	.
CASSETGLNEKLFF	TGTGCCAGCAGTGAAACGGGATTAAATGAAAAACTGTTTTTT	TRBJ1-4	.	TRBV2	.
CASSSQYSNQPQHF	TGTGCCAGTAGTAGTCAGTATAGCAATCAGCCCCAGCATTTT	TRBJ1-5	.	TRBV19	.
CASKTGRATNEKLFF	TGCGCCAGCAAGACAGGGCGTGCAACTAATGAAAAACTGTTTTTT	TRBJ1-4	.	TRBV5-1	TRBD1
CASPAGGTIYNEQFF	TGTGCCAGCCCGGCAGGGGGCACTATATACAATGAGCAGTTCTTC	TRBJ2-1	.	TRBV6-5	TRBD1
CASTLRATYNEQFF	TGTGCCAGTACCTTGAGGGCTACCTACAATGAGCAGTTCTTC	TRBJ2-1	once	TRBV19	.
CAIRTSGGAGTGELFF	TGTGCCATCCGGACTAGCGGGGGGGCCGGAACCGGGGAGCTGTTTTTT	TRBJ2-2	.	TRBV2	TRBD2
CASSLATGNSPLHF	TGTGCCAGCAGCCTAGCAACGGGGAATTCACCCCTCCACTTT	TRBJ1-6	.	TRBV7-2	.
CAIRQGNSPLHF	TGTGCCATCAGACAGGGCAATTCACCCCTCCACTTT	TRBJ1-6	once	TRBV10-3	.
CEGGSWQYGYTF	TGTGAGGGAGGGTCGTGGCAGTATGGCTACACCTTC	TRBJ1-2	few	TRBV19	.
CASSRTRSGREAFF	TGCGCCAGCAGCCGTACCAGGTCAGGAAGGGAAGCTTTCTTT	TRBJ1-1	few	TRBV5-1	.
CASSFSGKMHTGELFF	TGCGCCAGCAGCTTTAGCGGTAAAATGCACACCGGGGAGCTGTTTTTT	TRBJ2-2	.	TRBV5-1	.
CASSDSFGHTGGYTF	TGTGCCAGCAGTGACTCTTTCGGACATACGGGCGGCTACACCTTC	TRBJ1-2	.	TRBV6-4	.
CASSSSLGGRASRGGGYTF	TGTGCCAGCAGCTCATCCCTGGGCGGCAGGGCCAGTCGAGGGGGTGGCTACACCTTC	TRBJ1-2	.	TRBV9	.
CATTEGNTDTQYF	TGTGCCACCACGGAGGGGAACACAGATACGCAGTATTTT	TRBJ2-3	.	TRBV24-1	.
CASSPPQGGASTDTQYF	TGTGCCAGCTCACCACCCCAAGGGGGCGCGAGCACAGATACGCAGTATTTT	TRBJ2-3	.	TRBV18	TRBD1
CASIGQVSGGYTF	TGTGCCAGTATTGGACAGGTTTCGGGCGGCTACACCTTC	TRBJ1-2	.	TRBV19	TRBD1
CASRISDRGLFSTDTQYF	TGTGCCAGCAGAATATCTGACAGGGGGCTTTTTAGCACAGATACGCAGTATTTT	TRBJ2-3	.	TRBV28	TRBD1
CASSVRAGGPRFNEQFF	TGCGCCAGCTCCGTCCGAGCGGGAGGGCCAAGGTTCAATGAGCAGTTCTTC	TRBJ2-1	.	TRBV5-1	TRBD2
CASSLLGGSSYEQYF	TGTGCCAGCAGCTTACTCGGCGGAAGCTCCTACGAGCAGTACTTC	TRBJ2-7	.	TRBV7-8	.
CASSYMEGSGANVLTF	TGTGCCAGCAGCTATATGGAGGGTTCAGGGGCCAACGTCCTGACTTTC	TRBJ2-6	once	TRBV7-9	.
CASGTAYSNQPQHF	TGTGCCAGCGGAACAGCCTATAGCAATCAGCCCCAGCATTTT	TRBJ1-5	once	TRBV6-5	.
CASSTGTSNEKLFF	TGTGCCAGTAGTACCGGGACAAGTAATGAAAAACTGTTTTTT	TRBJ1-4	.	TRBV19	.
CASSTRRDSLWFF	TGTGCCAGCAGCACCCGCCGGGACTCGCTTTGGTTCTTC	TRBJ2-1	.	TRBV7-2	.
CANLRDRNSYNSPLHF	TGTGCCAACCTCCGGGACAGAAATTCTTATAATTCACCCCTCCACTTT	TRBJ1-6	.	TRBV2	TRBD1
CASSGGEGETQYF	TGCGCCAGCAGCGGGGGGGAAGGTGAGACCCAGTACTTC	TRBJ2-5	.	TRBV4-1	TRBD2
CASSLGGVGNQPQHF	TGTGCCAGCAGCTTGGGAGGAGTAGGCAATCAGCCCCAGCATTTT	TRBJ1-5	.	TRBV5-6	.
CASATMATNEKLFF	TGTGCCAGCGCGACAATGGCAACTAATGAAAAACTGTTTTTT	TRBJ1-4	once	TRBV2	.
CASSLFGGKSSYNSPLHF	TGTGCCAGCAGTTTATTTGGGGGGAAGAGCTCCTATAATTCACCCCTCCACTTT	TRBJ1-6	.	TRBV27	.
CASSFGVADEKLFF	TGTGCCAGCAGCTTCGGGGTGGCGGATGAAAAACTGTTTTTT	TRBJ1-4	.	TRBV5-6	.